Following are 21 T cell receptor beta chains from one sample sequenced in a study of shared clonotypes between healthy human individuals. Here immunoSEQ multiplex PCR was the method, and the copy in TCRdb shows in-frame clones only, minus some. The profile covers about 2.4 million clones, with around nine tenths appearing a single time and over 0.12% taken by the ten largest. Material for sequencing was naive CD4+ T cells sorted from blood. Subset described: CD45RA+ positively selected. All receptors derive from a man in his late teens or twenties in good health.

The rearrangement links TRBV5-4 to TRBJ1-5; 11 bases fit TRBD1. Per the germline V gene, CDR1 is SGHNT and CDR2 is YYREEE (reference sequence). V dropped 4 bases and J dropped 5; count of bases not matched to a gene: 5. The CDR3 has 15 residues. The CDR3: CASSPGQGGHQPQHF. As DNA, the CDR3 is TGTGCCAGCAGCCCGGGACAGGGGGGGCATCAGCCCCAGCATTTT.

V and J are TRBV5-4 and TRBJ2-3; unclear D gene. The CDR3 extends over 13 amino acids. Germline V gives CDR1 SGHNT, CDR2 YYREEE (reference sequence). Trimming shortened V by 2 bases and J by 5 bases, and 9 bases separated the two germline ends. CDR3 residues: CASSLVLGDTQYF. The CDR3 nucleotides are TGTGCCAGCAGCTTAGTCCTAGGAGATACGCAGTATTTT.

Comment on this clone: The same CDR3 arises from other DNA sequences in this sample as well. This chain links TRBV10-1 with TRBJ1-5, with D perhaps matching TRBD1 (5 bases). CDR1 WNHNN and CDR2 SYGVQD come from the germline V gene (reference sequence). CDR3 size: 14 residues. The V end lost 0 bases, the J end lost 4 bases, and 7 bases lay between the germline ends. The chain's CDR3 is CASSESGTNQPQHF. As DNA, the CDR3 is TGCGCCAGCAGTGAGTCGGGGACTAATCAGCCCCAGCATTTT.

The chain joins TRBV6-6 to TRBJ1-1; D ambiguous. Trimming removed 0 bases at V and 11 bases at J, with 13 bases between. In germline, CDR1 is MNHNY, CDR2 SVGAGI (reference sequence). There are 13 residues in the CDR3. The CDR3 sequence: CASSYSGALLAFF. In DNA, the CDR3 is TGTGCCAGCAGTTACTCGGGCGCACTGCTTGCTTTCTTT.

The V gene is TRBV5-3, the J gene TRBJ2-7; possibly TRBD1 for D (7 bases). TRBV5-3 is assigned to the ORF class and has an uncertain function. This CDR3 has 16 amino acids. V was trimmed by 3 bases and J by 2 bases, leaving 18 bases between them. This CDR3 reads CARSCLQGGLAYEQYF. The CDR3 DNA is TGTGCCAGAAGCTGCCTTCAGGGGGGCCTGGCCTACGAGCAGTACTTC.

This clone was seen a handful of times. This chain links TRBV11-2 with TRBJ2-7, with 7 bases fitting TRBD1. V was clipped by 5 bases and J by 2 bases; unmatched bases: 9. Germline-derived CDR1 and CDR2 are SGHAT and FQNNGV. The CDR3 runs to 15 residues. In DNA form, the CDR3 reads TGTGCCAGCAGCCCAGACAGGGTCAAGGCCTACGAGCAGTACTTC. Protein: CASSPDRVKAYEQYF.

The chain links TRBV15 to TRBJ2-1; 9 bases are shared with TRBD1. There are 14 residues in the CDR3. Germline V gene lookup returns CDR1 LNHNV and CDR2 YYDKDF (reference sequence). Trimming took 5 bases from V and 8 from J; bases not matched to a gene: 7. The CDR3 is CATSRGTGLYEQFF. The CDR3 region has the DNA TGTGCCACCAGCCGCGGGACAGGGCTATATGAGCAGTTCTTC.

V and J are TRBV7-3 and TRBJ2-3; D is ambiguous. CDR3 length: 14 residues. Germline CDR1 and CDR2: SGHTA and FQGTGA. V was pared by 1 base and J by 8 bases, with 13 bases between. The CDR3 loop is CASSLSPYVGTQYF. Here the CDR3 DNA reads TGTGCCAGCAGCTTAAGCCCTTATGTTGGTACGCAGTATTTT.

This chain uses TRBV11-2 with TRBJ2-2; no definite D call. Germline V gene data show CDR1 as SGHAT and CDR2 as FQNNGV. V gave up 5 bases and J gave up 6 bases, with 13 bases separating them. The CDR3 is 14 residues long. CDR3 protein: CASSPPRWPGELFF. For the CDR3, the DNA is TGTGCCAGCAGCCCCCCCAGATGGCCCGGGGAGCTGTTTTTT.

With respect to this clone: One junction end disagrees with the germline gene, perhaps due to a read error. CDR3 loop: CATSRDGGVYAYTF. CDR3 bases: TGTGCCACCAGCAGAGATGGGGGGGTCTATGCCTACACCTTC. V usage is TRBV15 and J usage is TRBJ1-2; a weak D match, TRBD1 (5 bases). The germline CDR1 and CDR2 sequences are LNHNV and YYDKDF (reference sequence). This CDR3 region has 14 residues.

The chain uses TRBV18 and TRBJ2-2, with TRBD2 matching 12 bases. Germline CDR1 and CDR2: KGHSH and LQKENI. V trimming: 3 bases; J trimming: 6 bases; junction bases outside the gene matches: 5. CDR3 length: 16 residues. The CDR3 DNA reads TGTGCCAGCTCACCCTGGACTAGCGGGATGGCCGGGGAGCTGTTTTTT. It specifies CASSPWTSGMAGELFF.

V usage is TRBV4-1 and J usage is TRBJ2-7; D gene ambiguous. Trimming pared 1 base from V and 3 bases from J, leaving 7 bases between. There are 13 residues in the CDR3. CDR1 and CDR2 from the germline V gene are MGHRA and YSYEKL. The DNA for the CDR3 is TGCGCCAGCAGCCAAGCAAGGTACTACGAGCAGTACTTC. Residues: CASSQARYYEQYF.

V usage is TRBV2 and J usage is TRBJ1-2; 8 bases agree with TRBD1. This CDR3 has 14 residues. The V segment lost 6 bases and the J segment 4 bases; nucleotides outside the gene matches: 7. Germline V lookup: CDR1 SNHLY, CDR2 FYNNEI. The CDR3 reads CASRLDRVAYGYTF. The CDR3 coding sequence is TGTGCCAGCAGGTTGGACAGGGTTGCCTATGGCTACACCTTC.

The V call is TRBV7-2, the J call TRBJ2-5, with no clear D. Germline V gives CDR1 SGHTA, CDR2 FQGNSA. CDR3 size: 15 residues. Trimming stripped 4 bases from V and 4 bases from J, with 16 bases between. CDR3 DNA sequence: TGTGCCAGCAGCTATTTCAAGGTAGTGGGAGAGACCCAGTACTTC. Translated: CASSYFKVVGETQYF.

The chain recombines TRBV28 with TRBJ1-1; unclear D gene. This CDR3 is built from 15 residues. V was shortened by 3 bases and J by 0 bases, with 11 bases between the two germline ends. The germline V gene has CDR1 MDHEN and CDR2 SYDVKM. Here the CDR3 reads CASSFRSWVNTEAFF. For the CDR3, the DNA is TGTGCCAGCAGTTTCCGGTCCTGGGTGAACACTGAAGCTTTCTTT.

The chain uses TRBV5-5 and TRBJ2-5; TRBD2 might be the D (5 bases). The CDR3 extends over 17 amino acids. V shed 4 bases and J shed 0 bases, with 19 bases lying between them. From germline, CDR1 is SGHKS and CDR2 YYEKEE (reference sequence). The CDR3 nucleotides are TGTGCCAGCAGCCCCGCCCCGGGTTCGGGGTACCAAGAGACCCAGTACTTC. It codes for CASSPAPGSGYQETQYF.

The chain links TRBV11-2 to TRBJ1-4; 10 nucleotides align to TRBD1. V dropped 1 base and J dropped 7; count of bases not matched to a gene: 6. Per the germline V gene, CDR1 is SGHAT and CDR2 is FQNNGV. There are 16 residues in the CDR3. In nucleotides, the CDR3 is TGTGCCAGCAGCTTAGGTCCCGGGACAGGGGTTGAAAAACTGTTTTTT. Its protein product is CASSLGPGTGVEKLFF. Based on the CDR3 plus reference TRBV11-2 and TRBJ1-4, the full variable domain is EAGVAQSPRYKIIEKRQSVAFWCNPISGHATLYWYQQILGQGPKLLIQFQNNGVVDDSQLPKDRFSAERLKGVDSTLKIQPAKLEDSAVYLCASSLGPGTGVEKLFFGSGTQLSVL.

The rearrangement joins TRBV21-1 to TRBJ2-3; the table's D call of TRBD2 was not tested on the DNA. TRBV21-1 is a pseudogene locus. The CDR3 runs 14 residues. CDR3 region: CASSRAPGADTQYF. DNA of the CDR3: TGTGCCAGCAGCCGAGCCCCCGGGGCAGATACGCAGTATTTT.

The rearrangement links TRBV5-1 to TRBJ1-2; 7 bases align to TRBD1. The CDR3 is made up of 14 amino acids. Unmatched junction bases numbered 9, after V lost 6 bases and J lost 4 bases. Germline values: CDR1 SGHRS, CDR2 YFSETQ. The CDR3 DNA reads TGCGCCAGCACCCCCGCCGGACAGGCCTATGGCTACACCTTC. Translated: CASTPAGQAYGYTF.

The genes are TRBV2 and TRBJ1-6; D gene uncertain. CDR3 length equals 13 residues. V gave up 0 bases and J gave up 7 bases, with 4 bases separating them. Germline-derived CDR1 and CDR2 are SNHLY and FYNNEI. The CDR3 region has the DNA TGTGCCAGCAGTGAAGCCATAAATTCACCCCTCCACTTT. Its protein product is CASSEAINSPLHF.

The gene calls are TRBV11-2 and TRBJ2-1; D uncertain. Trimming removed 4 bases from V and 9 bases from J, with 13 bases in between. Germline assignment: CDR1 SGHAT and CDR2 FQNNGV. The CDR3 totals 13 residues. The CDR3 region has the DNA TGTGCCAGCAGCTCCGAGATTGGGTCTGAGCAGTTCTTC. It is translated as CASSSEIGSEQFF. Based on the CDR3 plus reference TRBV11-2 and TRBJ2-1, the full variable domain is EAGVAQSPRYKIIEKRQSVAFWCNPISGHATLYWYQQILGQGPKLLIQFQNNGVVDDSQLPKDRFSAERLKGVDSTLKIQPAKLEDSAVYLCASSSEIGSEQFFGPGTRLTVL.